Shown below are 4 T cell receptor beta chains from a single sample sequenced in a study of T cell changes during pregnancy in multiple sclerosis. Here immunoSEQ multiplex PCR was the method, and the copy in TCRdb shows in-frame clones only, minus some. Of 50,000 to 65,000 clones listed, about 93% are singletons. The specimen was CD8+ T cells from peripheral blood mononuclear cells, collected in the second trimester of pregnancy. These TCRs come from a female donor with multiple sclerosis, enrolled in a pregnancy study.

The chain uses TRBV2 and TRBJ1-2; maybe TRBD1 (5 bases). Trimming took 1 base from V and 2 from J, leaving 8 bases between them. Germline CDR1 is SNHLY and CDR2 is FYNNEI. The CDR3 covers 14 residues. CDR3 loop: CASSEGRVNYGYTF. CDR3 coding DNA: TGTGCCAGCAGTGAAGGCAGGGTGAACTATGGCTACACCTTC.

The J gene is TRBJ2-5, the V gene TRBV6-5, with 9 bases lining up with TRBD2. CDR3 size: 16 residues. The V gene's germline CDR1 is MNHEY and CDR2 SVGAGI. Trimming at V came to 2 bases and at J to 4 bases, leaving 8 bases not matched to a gene. The CDR3 nucleotides read TGTGCCAGCAGTTACACCGGGGGACTAGCAGGAGAGACCCAGTACTTC. Translated: CASSYTGGLAGETQYF.

The count of this clone is one. V gene TRBV19 combines with J gene TRBJ1-1; no definite D call. Between the trimmed V and J ends, which lost 8 bases and 0 bases, there was a span of 10 bases. The CDR3 covers 13 residues. Germline V lookup: CDR1 LNHDA, CDR2 SQIVND (reference sequence). The CDR3 region is CASGRSLNTEAFF. CDR3 coding DNA: TGTGCCAGTGGTCGCAGTCTGAACACTGAAGCTTTCTTT.

The chain employs TRBV4-1 and TRBJ1-2; TRBD1 might be the D (6 bases). The CDR3 extends over 15 amino acids. V was shortened by 1 base and J by 4 bases, with 13 bases between the two germline ends. Germline lookup yields CDR1 MGHRA and CDR2 YSYEKL. CDR3 loop: CASSQAPDRAYGYTF. The CDR3 region has the DNA TGCGCCAGCAGCCAAGCGCCGGACAGAGCCTATGGCTACACCTTC.